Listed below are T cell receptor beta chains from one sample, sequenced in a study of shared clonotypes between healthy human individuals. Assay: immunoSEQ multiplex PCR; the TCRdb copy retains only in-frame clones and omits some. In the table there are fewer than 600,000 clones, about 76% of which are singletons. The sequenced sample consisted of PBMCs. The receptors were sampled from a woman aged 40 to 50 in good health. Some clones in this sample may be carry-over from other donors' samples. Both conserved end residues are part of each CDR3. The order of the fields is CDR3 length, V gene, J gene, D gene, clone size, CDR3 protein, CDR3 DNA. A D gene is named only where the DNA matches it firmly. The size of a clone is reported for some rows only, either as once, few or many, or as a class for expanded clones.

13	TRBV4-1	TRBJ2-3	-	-	CASSHPKTDTQYF	TGCGCCAGCAGCCATCCCAAGACAGATACGCAGTATTTT
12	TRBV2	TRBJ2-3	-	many	CASSRLLGTQYF	TGTGCCAGCAGCCGCTTGCTTGGTACGCAGTATTTT
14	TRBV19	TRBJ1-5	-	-	CASTRGVGNQPQHF	TGTGCCAGTACCAGGGGCGTGGGAAATCAGCCCCAGCATTTT
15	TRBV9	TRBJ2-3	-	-	CASSVGASMADTQYF	TGTGCCAGCAGCGTAGGGGCTAGCATGGCAGATACGCAGTATTTT
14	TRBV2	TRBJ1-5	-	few	CASSNHRENQPQHF	TGTGCCAGCAGTAACCACAGGGAGAATCAGCCCCAGCATTTT
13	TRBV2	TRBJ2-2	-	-	CASTTGNTGELFF	TGTGCCAGCACGACGGGGAACACCGGGGAGCTGTTTTTT
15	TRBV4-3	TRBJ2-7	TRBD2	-	CASSHLAGGDYEQYF	TGCGCCAGCAGCCACTTAGCGGGAGGGGACTACGAGCAGTACTTC
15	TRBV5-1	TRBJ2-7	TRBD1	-	CASSRVLGQDVEQYF	TGCGCCAGCAGCCGTGTACTGGGACAGGATGTGGAGCAGTACTTC
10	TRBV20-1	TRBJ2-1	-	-	CSAGSREQFF	TGCAGTGCAGGAAGCCGTGAGCAGTTCTTC
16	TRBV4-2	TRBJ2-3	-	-	CASSQGNGPGTDTQYF	TGTGCCAGCAGCCAAGGAAACGGACCTGGCACAGATACGCAGTATTTT
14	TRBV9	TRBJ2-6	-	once	CASSRDTGANVLTF	TGTGCCAGCAGCCGGGACACTGGGGCCAACGTCCTGACTTTC
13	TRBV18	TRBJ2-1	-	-	CASSPNPANEQFF	TGTGCCAGCTCACCGAACCCGGCGAATGAGCAGTTCTTC
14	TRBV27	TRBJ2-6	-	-	CASSSTSGANVLTF	TGTGCCAGCAGCTCAACCTCTGGGGCCAACGTCCTGACTTTC
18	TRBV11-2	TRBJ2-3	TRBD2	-	CASSLDLGLAGVTDTQYF	TGTGCCAGCAGCTTAGACCTGGGACTAGCGGGAGTGACAGATACGCAGTATTTT
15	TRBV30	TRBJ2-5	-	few	CAWITSTGLGETQYF	TGTGCCTGGATCACCTCGACAGGCCTCGGGGAGACCCAGTACTTC
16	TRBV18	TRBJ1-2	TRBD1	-	CASSRQGTGDDYGYTF	TGTGCCAGCTCACGACAAGGGACAGGGGATGACTATGGCTACACCTTC
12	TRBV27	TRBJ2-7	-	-	CASRGSAYEQYF	TGTGCCAGCCGAGGGTCAGCCTACGAGCAGTACTTC
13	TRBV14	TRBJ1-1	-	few	CASSSQQRTEAFF	TGTGCCAGCAGCTCTCAACAGCGGACTGAAGCTTTCTTT
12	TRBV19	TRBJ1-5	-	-	CASSMQGRPQHF	TGTGCCAGTAGTATGCAGGGTAGGCCCCAGCATTTT
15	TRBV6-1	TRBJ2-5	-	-	CASRDPGFREETQYF	TGTGCCAGCAGAGACCCGGGATTCCGAGAGGAGACCCAGTACTTC